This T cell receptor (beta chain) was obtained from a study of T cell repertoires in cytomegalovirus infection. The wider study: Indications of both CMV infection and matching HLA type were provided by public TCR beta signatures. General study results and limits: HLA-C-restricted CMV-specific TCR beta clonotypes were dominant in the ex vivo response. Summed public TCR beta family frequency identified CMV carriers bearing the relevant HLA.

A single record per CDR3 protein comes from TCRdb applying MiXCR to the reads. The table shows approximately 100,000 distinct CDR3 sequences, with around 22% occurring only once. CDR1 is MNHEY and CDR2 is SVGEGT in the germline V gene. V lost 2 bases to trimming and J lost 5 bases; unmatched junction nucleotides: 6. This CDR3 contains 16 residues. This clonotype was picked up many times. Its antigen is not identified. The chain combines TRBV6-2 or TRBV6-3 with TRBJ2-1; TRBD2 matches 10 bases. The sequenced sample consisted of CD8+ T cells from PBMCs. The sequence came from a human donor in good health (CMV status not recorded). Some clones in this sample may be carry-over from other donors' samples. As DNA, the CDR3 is TGTGCCAGCAGTTACCCGTGGACTAGCGGCAACAATGAGCAGTTCTTC. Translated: CASSYPWTSGNNEQFF.